These 22 T cell receptor beta chains were sequenced from one sample in a study of blood T cell repertoires in COVID-19. TCRdb's table, derived via immunoSEQ multiplex PCR, lists solely in-frame clones and lacks some. The data hold about 250,000 clones, with roughly four fifths observed a single time. The specimen sequenced was peripheral blood. The receptor source for this set is a man older than 75 with acute or convalescent COVID-19.

This sequence joins TRBV5-1 and TRBJ1-1; D possibly corresponds to TRBD1 (5 bases). This CDR3 comprises 16 residues. Trimming removed 0 bases at V and 4 bases at J, with 16 bases between. Germline V gene data show CDR1 as SGHRS and CDR2 as YFSETQ. CDR3 protein: CASSLGRGEISTEAFF. The CDR3 DNA is TGCGCCAGCAGCTTGGGGCGGGGGGAGATAAGCACTGAAGCTTTCTTT.

The rearrangement links TRBV18 to TRBJ2-2, with 10 nucleotides matching TRBD1. The length of the CDR3 is 16 residues. Germline lookup yields CDR1 KGHSH and CDR2 LQKENI. Losses at the gene ends were 3 bases for V and 3 bases for J; bases not matched to a gene: 4. The CDR3 bases are TGTGCCAGCTCACCCCGGACAGGGGGGGACACCGGGGAGCTGTTTTTT. Protein product: CASSPRTGGDTGELFF.

J is TRBJ1-5 and V is TRBV20-1; 7 bases map to TRBD1. J gave up 1 base and V 3 bases, and 6 bases lay outside the gene matches. This CDR3 has 15 amino acids. CDR1 and CDR2 (germline): DFQATT, SNEGSKA (reference sequence). CDR3 bases: TGCAGTGCTAGTCTCGGGACAGTGAGCAATCAGCCCCAGCATTTT. This sequence encodes CSASLGTVSNQPQHF.

The sample holds one count of this clone. The chain combines TRBV7-9 with TRBJ2-1; 9 bases match TRBD2. This CDR3 is 19 amino acids long. V shed 4 bases and J 9 bases; nucleotides not matched to a gene: 22. Germline CDR1 and CDR2: SEHNR and FQNEAQ (reference sequence). The chain's CDR3 is CASSYPSITRLAVAGEQFF. For the CDR3, the DNA is TGTGCCAGCAGCTACCCCTCTATTACTAGACTAGCGGTAGCGGGTGAGCAGTTCTTC.

The chain joins TRBV15 to TRBJ2-1; TRBD2 aligns across 9 bases. CDR3 length: 16 residues. With V trimmed by 0 bases and J by 8 bases, 8 bases remained unmatched. Germline V lookup: CDR1 LNHNV, CDR2 YYDKDF (reference sequence). Written as DNA, the CDR3 is TGTGCCACCAGCAGAGATAGTTTTAGCGGGAGCTATGAGCAGTTCTTC. Translated, it gives CATSRDSFSGSYEQFF.

The V gene is TRBV12-3 or TRBV12-4, the J gene TRBJ2-6, with D perhaps matching TRBD1 (6 bases). Trimming left V 4 bases short and J 9 bases short, with 7 bases between. The CDR3 covers 12 residues. The DNA for the CDR3 is TGTGCCAGCAGTTCGGGACACAACGTCCTGACTTTC. This encodes CASSSGHNVLTF.

The chain links TRBV5-1 to TRBJ1-2; 7 bases align to TRBD1. Unmatched junction bases numbered 1, after V lost 2 bases and J lost 6 bases. The germline V gene has CDR1 SGHRS and CDR2 YFSETQ. There are 12 residues in the CDR3. The CDR3 sequence is CASSFTGDGYTF. For the CDR3, the DNA is TGCGCCAGCAGCTTTACAGGGGATGGCTACACCTTC.

The chain joins TRBV24-1 to TRBJ2-2, with no clear D. The CDR3 is 18 amino acids. The germline V and J ends were trimmed by 3 bases and 0 bases, with 16 bases remaining between them. Germline CDR1 is KGHDR and CDR2 is SFDVKD. The CDR3 DNA reads as TGTGCCACCAGTGATATGGGCCTTGGGCTTACGAACACCGGGGAGCTGTTTTTT. Protein: CATSDMGLGLTNTGELFF.

This chain joins TRBV4-1 and TRBJ1-5; D uncertain. The length of the CDR3 is 14 residues. V lost 1 base and J lost 6, with 10 bases in between. Germline-derived CDR1 and CDR2 are MGHRA and YSYEKL. CDR3 DNA sequence: TGCGCCAGCAGCCAAGGGGGAGGAGGTCAGCCCCAGCATTTT. Translating it yields CASSQGGGGQPQHF.

The chain carries TRBV19 and TRBJ2-7, with 9 bases fitting TRBD1. This CDR3 spans 16 amino acids. The germline gives CDR1 LNHDA, CDR2 SQIVND (reference sequence). Trimming cost V 5 bases and J 3 bases; bases outside gene matches: 11. As DNA, the CDR3 is TGTGCCAGTAGTCCGACCGGGACAGGGTTGGACTACGAGCAGTACTTC. Translated: CASSPTGTGLDYEQYF.

This rearrangement joins TRBV3-1 (or the pseudogene TRBV3-2) to TRBJ2-1, with 8 nucleotides matching TRBD2. The germline CDR1 and CDR2 sequences are LGHDT and YNNKEL (reference sequence). This CDR3 contains 15 residues. The J segment lost 0 bases and the V segment lost 4 bases, leaving 2 bases of the junction unmatched. This CDR3 is CASSLAGLSYNEQFF. CDR3 in DNA: TGTGCCAGCAGCCTAGCGGGGCTCTCCTACAATGAGCAGTTCTTC.

This chain uses TRBV4-1 with TRBJ2-3, with a tentative D call TRBD2 (5 bases). Germline lookup yields CDR1 MGHRA and CDR2 YSYEKL. CDR3 length: 17 residues. Deletions cut 3 bases from V and 3 bases from J, with 19 bases between. The CDR3 nucleotides read TGCGCCAGCAGCCATCTACCCGGGTCGGGGATGACAGATACGCAGTATTTT. Its translation is CASSHLPGSGMTDTQYF.

V gene TRBV9 combines with J gene TRBJ2-3, with TRBD2 matching 10 bases. V trimming: 4 bases; J trimming: 2 bases; junction bases outside the gene matches: 7. The CDR3 sequence is 16 residues long. CDR1 and CDR2 (germline): SGDLS, YYNGEE. CDR3 sequence reads: CASSPIAGGPTDTQYF. CDR3 in DNA: TGTGCCAGCAGCCCGATAGCGGGGGGACCCACAGATACGCAGTATTTT.

The chain carries TRBV5-6 and TRBJ2-7; D may be TRBD2 (6 bases). V lost 4 bases, J lost 2 bases, and 13 bases lay in between. The CDR3 has 14 amino acids. Germline V CDR1 and CDR2: SGHDT, YYEEEE. The CDR3 nucleotides are TGTGCCAGCAGCGGCGGGACGGCCACCTACGAGCAGTACTTC. As protein: CASSGGTATYEQYF.

The J gene is TRBJ2-3, the V gene TRBV30, with 9 bases fitting TRBD2. Germline-derived CDR1 and CDR2 are GTSNPN and SVGIG (reference sequence). The CDR3 runs to 15 residues. J was trimmed by 0 bases and V by 7 bases; bases with no gene match: 8. CDR3 bases: TGTGCCTTGGGCAGCGGGGGGACTAGCACAGATACGCAGTATTTT. Its protein product is CALGSGGTSTDTQYF.

The chain links TRBV6-1 to TRBJ1-5, with 8 bases lining up with TRBD1. Germline V gene data show CDR1 as MNHNS and CDR2 as SASEGT. The CDR3 contains 16 residues. The J segment lost 2 bases and the V segment lost 3 bases, leaving 6 bases of the junction unmatched. CDR3: CASSDTRGRGNQPQHF. In DNA, the CDR3 is TGTGCCAGCAGTGACACCAGGGGGCGCGGCAATCAGCCCCAGCATTTT.

In DNA, the CDR3 is TGTGCCAGCAGCCCCGGCGGCAACTTAAATGAGCAGTTCTTC. Protein product: CASSPGGNLNEQFF. The chain uses TRBV5-5 and TRBJ2-1; D unresolved. Trimming left V 4 bases short and J 7 bases short, with 15 bases between. Germline V CDR1 and CDR2: SGHKS, YYEKEE (reference sequence). CDR3 length: 14 residues.

J is TRBJ1-1 and V is TRBV7-8; no clear D gene. The V and J ends lost 0 bases and 1 base respectively, with 9 bases between them. This CDR3 is 15 amino acids long. Germline V gene lookup returns CDR1 SGHVS and CDR2 FQNEAQ. The CDR3 DNA is TGTGCCAGCAGCTTAGCGGGCGGGCAGAACACTGAAGCTTTCTTT. It codes for CASSLAGGQNTEAFF. The full variable domain, rest sourced from reference TRBV7-8 and TRBJ1-1, is GAGVSQSPRYKVAKRGQDVALRCDPISGHVSLFWYQQALGQGPEFLTYFQNEAQLDKSGLPSDRFFAERPEGSVSTLKIQRTQQEDSAVYLCASSLAGGQNTEAFFGQGTRLTVV.

This chain connects TRBV24-1 to TRBJ1-4, with TRBD1 matching 7 bases. The CDR3 runs to 15 residues. CDR1 KGHDR and CDR2 SFDVKD come from the germline V gene. V dropped 5 bases and J dropped 8; count of bases not matched to a gene: 10. CDR3 nucleotide sequence: TGTGCCACCAGTGCGTCGGACAGGCCAGGAGAAAAACTGTTTTTT. Encoded protein: CATSASDRPGEKLFF.

The rearrangement joins TRBV18 to TRBJ1-3, with no clear D. The CDR3 sequence is 16 residues long. Germline V gives CDR1 KGHSH, CDR2 LQKENI. Trimming shortened V by 1 base and J by 8 bases, and 18 bases separated the two germline ends. Written as DNA, the CDR3 is TGTGCCAGCTCACCACGACGCCCCCCTCTTGAGGACACCATATATTTT. It is translated as CASSPRRPPLEDTIYF.

This clone was counted between two and nine times. The chain joins TRBV4-2 to TRBJ1-2; TRBD1 aligns across 8 bases. Germline values: CDR1 LGHNA, CDR2 YNFKEQ. Trimming removed 8 bases from V and 4 bases from J; junction bases left unmatched: 15. This CDR3 has 16 amino acids. The CDR3 nucleotides read TGTGCCAGCCGGACGTGGGGAGCGGGACAGGTCTATGGCTACACCTTC. Amino acid sequence: CASRTWGAGQVYGYTF.

This chain joins TRBV5-1 and TRBJ2-1, with 9 positions matching TRBD2. The CDR3 has 17 residues. V was clipped by 2 bases and J by 8 bases; unmatched bases: 14. Germline assignment: CDR1 SGHRS and CDR2 YFSETQ. CDR3 nucleotides: TGCGCCAGCAGCTTCCGGACTAGCGACTTAGTTCCGGATGAGCAGTTCTTC. This gives the protein CASSFRTSDLVPDEQFF.